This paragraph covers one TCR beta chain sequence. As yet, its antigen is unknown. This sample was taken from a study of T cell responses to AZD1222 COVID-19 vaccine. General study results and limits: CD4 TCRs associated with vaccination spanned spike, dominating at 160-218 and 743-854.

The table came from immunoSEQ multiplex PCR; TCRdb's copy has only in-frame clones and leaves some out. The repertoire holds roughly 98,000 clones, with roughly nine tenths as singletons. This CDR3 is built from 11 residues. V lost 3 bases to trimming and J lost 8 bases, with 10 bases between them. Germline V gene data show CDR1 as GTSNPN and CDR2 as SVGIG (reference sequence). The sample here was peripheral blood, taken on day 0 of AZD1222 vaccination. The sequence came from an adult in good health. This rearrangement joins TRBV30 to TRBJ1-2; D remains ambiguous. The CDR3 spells CAWRGGSGYTF. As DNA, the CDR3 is TGTGCCTGGAGGGGAGGGTCGGGCTACACCTTC.